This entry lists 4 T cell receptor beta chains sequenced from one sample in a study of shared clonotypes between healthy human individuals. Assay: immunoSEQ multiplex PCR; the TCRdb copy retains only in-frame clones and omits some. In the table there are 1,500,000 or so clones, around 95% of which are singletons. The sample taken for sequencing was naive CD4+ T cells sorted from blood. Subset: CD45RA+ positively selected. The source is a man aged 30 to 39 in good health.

DNA for the CDR3: TGTGCCAGCAAGCGAGGTAACGCGTACGAGCAGTACTTC. Protein: CASKRGNAYEQYF. This chain uses TRBV28 with TRBJ2-7; unclear D gene. Trimming pared 7 bases from V and 4 bases from J, leaving 14 bases between. This CDR3 comprises 13 residues. The germline V gene encodes CDR1 MDHEN and CDR2 SYDVKM.

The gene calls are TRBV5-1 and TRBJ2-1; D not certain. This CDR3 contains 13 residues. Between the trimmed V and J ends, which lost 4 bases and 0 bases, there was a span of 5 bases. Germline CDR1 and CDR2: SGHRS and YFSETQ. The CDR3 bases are TGCGCCAGCAGCCCCGACTCCTACAATGAGCAGTTCTTC. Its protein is CASSPDSYNEQFF.

CDR3 nucleotides: TGTGCCAGCAGTTCCACCCGCACTCAGCCCCAGCATTTT. Translation gives CASSSTRTQPQHF. The chain recombines TRBV6-6 with TRBJ1-5; D is unresolved. Trimming took off 4 bases at V and 6 bases at J, with 10 bases between the two ends. CDR3 length equals 13 residues. Germline CDR1 MNHNY, CDR2 SVGAGI (reference sequence).

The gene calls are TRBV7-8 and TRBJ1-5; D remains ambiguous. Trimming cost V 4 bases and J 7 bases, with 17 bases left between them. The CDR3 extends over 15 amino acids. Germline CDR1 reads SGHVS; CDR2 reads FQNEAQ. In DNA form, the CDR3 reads TGTGCCAGCAGCTCTGCCGCCCTTAGTGGGCAGCCCCAGCATTTT. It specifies CASSSAALSGQPQHF. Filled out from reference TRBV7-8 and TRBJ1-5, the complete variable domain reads GAGVSQSPRYKVAKRGQDVALRCDPISGHVSLFWYQQALGQGPEFLTYFQNEAQLDKSGLPSDRFFAERPEGSVSTLKIQRTQQEDSAVYLCASSSAALSGQPQHFGDGTRLSIL.